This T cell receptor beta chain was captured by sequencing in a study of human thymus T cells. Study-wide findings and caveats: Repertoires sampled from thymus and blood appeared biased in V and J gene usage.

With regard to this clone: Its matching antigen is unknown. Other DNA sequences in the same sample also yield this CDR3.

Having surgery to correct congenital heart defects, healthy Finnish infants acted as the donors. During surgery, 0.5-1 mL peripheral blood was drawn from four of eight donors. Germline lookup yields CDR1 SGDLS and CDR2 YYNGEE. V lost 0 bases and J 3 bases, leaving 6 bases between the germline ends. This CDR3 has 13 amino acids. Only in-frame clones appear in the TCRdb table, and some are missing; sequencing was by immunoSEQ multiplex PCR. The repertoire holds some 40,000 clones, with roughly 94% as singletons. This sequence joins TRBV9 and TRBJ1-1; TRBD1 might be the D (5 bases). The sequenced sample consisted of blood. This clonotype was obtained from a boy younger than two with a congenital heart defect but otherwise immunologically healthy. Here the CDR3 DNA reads TGTGCCAGCAGCGTAGGGGGGGACACTGAAGCTTTCTTT. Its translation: CASSVGGDTEAFF.